Shown below are 6 T cell receptor beta chains from a single sample sequenced in a study of blood T cell repertoires in COVID-19. TCRdb keeps only in-frame clones here, not all; method: immunoSEQ multiplex PCR. The table shows hundreds of thousands of clones, with more than 80% occurring only once. Input material: PBMCs or T cells enriched from blood (not recorded which). Every receptor here comes from a man aged 25-45 years who had recovered from COVID-19.

This chain connects TRBV5-1 to TRBJ1-6, with D perhaps TRBD1 (5 bases). CDR3 length equals 15 residues. Germline V gene data show CDR1 as SGHRS and CDR2 as YFSETQ. V lost 5 bases, J lost 8 bases, and 17 bases lay in between. The CDR3, as DNA: TGCGCCAGCAGTTTCTACTCGGGGGGAGATTCACCCCTCCACTTT. Amino acids: CASSFYSGGDSPLHF.

The chain is built from TRBV12-5 and TRBJ1-3; D call uncertain. The germline V gene has CDR1 LGHNT and CDR2 FRNRAP. CDR3 length equals 11 residues. V was cut by 4 bases and J by 14 bases, with 12 bases left in between. The CDR3 region is CASGSYAGVYF. The CDR3 coding sequence is TGTGCTAGTGGTTCCTACGCGGGTGTATATTTT.

V gene TRBV29-1 combines with J gene TRBJ2-1; 12 positions match TRBD2. J lost 8 bases, V lost 7 bases, and 9 bases had no gene match. There are 14 residues in the CDR3. From germline, CDR1 is SQVTM and CDR2 ANQGSEA. The CDR3 protein is CSARGLAGLDEQFF. The DNA of the CDR3 is TGCAGCGCACGGGGACTAGCGGGTTTGGATGAGCAGTTCTTC.

V gene TRBV20-1 combines with J gene TRBJ1-1; D unclear. The germline V and J ends were trimmed by 7 bases and 9 bases, with 12 bases remaining between them. CDR1 DFQATT and CDR2 SNEGSKA come from the germline V gene (reference sequence). The CDR3 is 10 residues long. CDR3 sequence (DNA): TGCAGTGGCGGGGTGGGGAAAGCTTTCTTT. Protein sequence: CSGGVGKAFF.

The chain uses TRBV28 and TRBJ2-2; a weak D match, TRBD2 (5 bases). V was shortened by 7 bases and J by 6 bases, with 12 bases between the two germline ends. Germline CDR1 and CDR2: MDHEN and SYDVKM. The CDR3 has 13 residues. The CDR3 is CASIAPGAGELFF. The CDR3 nucleotides are TGTGCCAGCATTGCCCCCGGGGCCGGGGAGCTGTTTTTT.

This clone was found once. The chain recombines TRBV29-1 with TRBJ2-7; D possibly corresponds to TRBD2 (6 bases). This CDR3 has 16 amino acids. CDR1 is SQVTM and CDR2 is ANQGSEA in the germline V gene. Trimming removed 0 bases from V and 1 base from J, with 16 bases in between. The chain's CDR3 is CSVEDLRGTVSYEQYF. CDR3 nucleotide sequence: TGCAGCGTTGAAGATCTCCGCGGGACTGTGTCCTACGAGCAGTACTTC.